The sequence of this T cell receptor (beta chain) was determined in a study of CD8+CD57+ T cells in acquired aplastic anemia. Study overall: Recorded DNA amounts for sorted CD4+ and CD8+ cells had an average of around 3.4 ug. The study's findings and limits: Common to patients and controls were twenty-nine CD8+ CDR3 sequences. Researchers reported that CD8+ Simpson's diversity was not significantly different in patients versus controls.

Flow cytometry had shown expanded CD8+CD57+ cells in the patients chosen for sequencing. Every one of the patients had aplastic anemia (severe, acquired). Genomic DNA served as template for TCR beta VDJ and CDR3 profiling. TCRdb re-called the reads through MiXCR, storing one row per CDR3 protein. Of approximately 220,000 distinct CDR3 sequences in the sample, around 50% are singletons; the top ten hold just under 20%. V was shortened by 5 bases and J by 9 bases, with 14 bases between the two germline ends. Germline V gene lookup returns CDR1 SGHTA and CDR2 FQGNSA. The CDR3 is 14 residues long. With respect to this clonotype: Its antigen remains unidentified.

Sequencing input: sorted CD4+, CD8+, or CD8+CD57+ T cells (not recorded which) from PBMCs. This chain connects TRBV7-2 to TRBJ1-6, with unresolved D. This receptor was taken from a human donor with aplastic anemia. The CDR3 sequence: CASSPLNPGSPLHF. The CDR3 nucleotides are TGTGCCAGCAGCCCACTTAACCCGGGTTCACCCCTCCACTTT.